The clone carrying this T cell receptor beta chain was counted between two and nine times. Its antigen is as yet unknown. These data originate in a study of vaccination and CD4 T cells after COVID-19. Trimming stripped 1 base from V and 5 bases from J, with 11 bases between. This CDR3 is 14 amino acids long. Germline V gene lookup returns CDR1 SGHAT and CDR2 FQDESV (reference sequence). Sequenced with the Oncomine TCR Beta short-read assay was DNA taken from cultured CD4+ T cells. TCRdb reprocessed the PCR reads with MiXCR, giving one entry per CDR3 protein. The sample includes roughly 15,000 distinct CDR3 sequences, approximately 50% of them seen just once. The treatment: approximately nine-day PBMC culture with coronavirus spike peptide pools or control peptides (ViraFEST assay). Healthy vaccinated individuals lacked prior SARS-CoV-2 infection, per negative nucleocapsid antibodies before and after vaccination. Following culture for around 10 days, CD4+ T cells were isolated by negative selection.

The TCR was taken from a human donor who received a COVID-19 vaccine. V gene TRBV11-1 combines with J gene TRBJ1-1; D not resolved. The sequences come from CD4+ T cells from blood, cultured in vitro, collected before SARS-CoV-2 vaccination. In DNA, the CDR3 is TGTGCCAGCAGCTTAGGTGTGGATAGGACTGAAGCTTTCTTT. The encoded protein is CASSLGVDRTEAFF.